This T cell receptor (beta chain) was obtained from a study of T cell responses to AZD1222 COVID-19 vaccine. General study points: Two AZD1222 administrations were followed by greater Spike-specific TCR breadth and depth. Along spike, vaccine-associated CD4 TCRs were found throughout, with dominance at 160-218 and 743-854.

This CDR3 is 13 amino acids long. Germline V lookup: CDR1 SGHVS, CDR2 FQNEAQ. V was shortened by 5 bases and J by 2 bases, with 7 bases between the two germline ends. The method was immunoSEQ multiplex PCR; TCRdb's version includes in-frame clones alone and lacks a portion of them. The sample lists fewer than 150,000 clones, roughly 90% occurring once. Turning to this clone: The antigen is not known.

This sequence joins TRBV7-8 and TRBJ2-1; a possible D gene is TRBD2 (5 bases). The source material was peripheral blood, sampled 28 days after the second AZD1222 dose. The origin of this receptor is an adult who received the AZD1222 COVID-19 vaccine. Here the CDR3 reads CASSPGTYNEQFF. The CDR3 bases are TGTGCCAGCAGCCCCGGGACCTACAATGAGCAGTTCTTC.